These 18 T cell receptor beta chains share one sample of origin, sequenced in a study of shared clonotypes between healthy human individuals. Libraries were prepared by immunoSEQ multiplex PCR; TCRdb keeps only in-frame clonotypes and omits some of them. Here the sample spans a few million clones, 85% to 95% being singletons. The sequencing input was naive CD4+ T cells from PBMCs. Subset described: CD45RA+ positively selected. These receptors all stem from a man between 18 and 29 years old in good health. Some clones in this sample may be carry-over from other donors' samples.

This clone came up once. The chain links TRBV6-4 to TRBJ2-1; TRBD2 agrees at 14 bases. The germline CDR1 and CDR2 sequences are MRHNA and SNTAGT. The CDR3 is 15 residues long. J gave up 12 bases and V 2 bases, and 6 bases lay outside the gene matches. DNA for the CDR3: TGTGCCAGCAGTGACATGGGACTAGCGGGAGAGGGGCAGTTCTTC. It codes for CASSDMGLAGEGQFF.

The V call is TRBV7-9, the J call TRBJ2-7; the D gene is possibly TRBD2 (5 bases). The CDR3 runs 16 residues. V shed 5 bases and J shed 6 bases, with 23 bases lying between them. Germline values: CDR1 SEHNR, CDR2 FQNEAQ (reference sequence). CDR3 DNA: TGTGCCAGCAGCCTCGGTGAGGCGGCCCGTCGGGGCGAGCAGTACTTC. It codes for CASSLGEAARRGEQYF.

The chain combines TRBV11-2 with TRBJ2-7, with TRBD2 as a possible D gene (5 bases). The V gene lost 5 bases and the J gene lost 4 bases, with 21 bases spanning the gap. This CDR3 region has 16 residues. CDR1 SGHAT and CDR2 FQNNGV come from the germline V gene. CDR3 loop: CASSALGVAASYEQYF. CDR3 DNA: TGTGCCAGCAGCGCACTAGGTGTGGCGGCCAGTTACGAGCAGTACTTC.

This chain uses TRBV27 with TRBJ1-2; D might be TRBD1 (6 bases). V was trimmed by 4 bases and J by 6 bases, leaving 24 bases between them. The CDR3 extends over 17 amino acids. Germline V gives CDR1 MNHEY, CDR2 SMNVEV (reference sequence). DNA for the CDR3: TGTGCCAGCAGTTCCCGAGGGGGGGCAGGGGTAAAGGATGGCTACACCTTC. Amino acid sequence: CASSSRGGAGVKDGYTF.

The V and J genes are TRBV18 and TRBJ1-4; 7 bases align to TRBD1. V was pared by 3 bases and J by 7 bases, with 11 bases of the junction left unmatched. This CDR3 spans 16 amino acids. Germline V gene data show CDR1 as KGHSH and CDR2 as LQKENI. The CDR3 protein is CASSPPNRGSGEKLFF. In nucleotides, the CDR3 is TGTGCCAGCTCACCCCCCAACAGGGGATCGGGTGAAAAACTGTTTTTT.

CDR3 protein: CASSQREVGYEQYF. The CDR3 region has the DNA TGCGCCAGCAGCCAGCGGGAGGTGGGCTACGAGCAGTACTTC. The chain couples TRBV10-2 to TRBJ2-7; 9 bases line up with TRBD2. This CDR3 has 14 residues. In germline, CDR1 is WSHSY, CDR2 SAAADI. J was trimmed by 3 bases and V by 6 bases; bases with no gene match: 6.

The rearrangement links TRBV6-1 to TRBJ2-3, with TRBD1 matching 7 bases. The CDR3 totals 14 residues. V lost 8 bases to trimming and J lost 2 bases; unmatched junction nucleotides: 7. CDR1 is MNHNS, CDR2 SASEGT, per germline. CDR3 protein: CASSWDRVTDTQYF. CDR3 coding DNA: TGTGCCAGCTCCTGGGACAGAGTCACAGATACGCAGTATTTT.

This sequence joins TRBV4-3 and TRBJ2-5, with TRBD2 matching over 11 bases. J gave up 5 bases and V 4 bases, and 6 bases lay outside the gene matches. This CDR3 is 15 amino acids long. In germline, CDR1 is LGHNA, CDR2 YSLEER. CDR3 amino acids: CASSPYSGRGETQYF. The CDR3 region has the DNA TGCGCCAGCAGCCCTTATAGCGGGAGGGGGGAGACCCAGTACTTC.

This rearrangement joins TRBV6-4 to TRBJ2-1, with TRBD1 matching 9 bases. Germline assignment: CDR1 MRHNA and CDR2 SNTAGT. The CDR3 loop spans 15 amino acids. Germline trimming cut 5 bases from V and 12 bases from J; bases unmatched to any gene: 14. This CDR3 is CASSSSRTGEGVQFF. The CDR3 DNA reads TGTGCCAGCAGTAGTTCGAGGACAGGGGAAGGGGTGCAGTTCTTC.

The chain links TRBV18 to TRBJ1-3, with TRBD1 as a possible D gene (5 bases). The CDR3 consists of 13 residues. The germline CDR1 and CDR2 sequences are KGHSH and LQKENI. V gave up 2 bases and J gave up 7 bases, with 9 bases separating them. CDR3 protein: CASSPNGDNTIYF. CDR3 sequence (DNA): TGTGCCAGCTCACCAAATGGGGACAACACCATATATTTT.

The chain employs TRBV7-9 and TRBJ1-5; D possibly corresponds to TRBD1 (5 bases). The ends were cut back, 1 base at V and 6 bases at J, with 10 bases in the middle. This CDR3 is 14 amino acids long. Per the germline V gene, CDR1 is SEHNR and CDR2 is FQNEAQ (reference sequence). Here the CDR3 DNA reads TGTGCCAGCAGCTTAGGGGGGGAGGGTCAGCCCCAGCATTTT. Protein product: CASSLGGEGQPQHF.

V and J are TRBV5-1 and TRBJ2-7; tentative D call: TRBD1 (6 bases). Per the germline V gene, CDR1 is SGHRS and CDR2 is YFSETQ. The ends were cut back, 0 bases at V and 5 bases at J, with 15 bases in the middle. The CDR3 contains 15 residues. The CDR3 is CASSLGTGPANEQYF. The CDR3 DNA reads TGCGCCAGCAGCTTGGGCACAGGGCCCGCCAACGAGCAGTACTTC.

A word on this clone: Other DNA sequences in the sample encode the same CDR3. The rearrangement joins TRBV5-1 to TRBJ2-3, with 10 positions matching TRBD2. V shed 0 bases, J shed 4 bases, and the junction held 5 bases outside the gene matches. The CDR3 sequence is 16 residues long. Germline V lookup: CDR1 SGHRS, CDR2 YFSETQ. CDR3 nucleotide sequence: TGCGCCAGCAGCTTGGAAGCGGGAGGGCCCCCAGATACGCAGTATTTT. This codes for CASSLEAGGPPDTQYF.

This CDR3 reads CASSRSTGQRSNYGYTF. In nucleotides, the CDR3 is TGTGCCAGCAGTCGATCCACAGGACAGCGATCTAACTATGGCTACACCTTC. The chain combines TRBV28 with TRBJ1-2, with D maybe TRBD1 (6 bases). This CDR3 has 17 amino acids. Germline V gene lookup returns CDR1 MDHEN and CDR2 SYDVKM. Trimming removed 5 bases from V and 0 bases from J, with 19 bases in between.

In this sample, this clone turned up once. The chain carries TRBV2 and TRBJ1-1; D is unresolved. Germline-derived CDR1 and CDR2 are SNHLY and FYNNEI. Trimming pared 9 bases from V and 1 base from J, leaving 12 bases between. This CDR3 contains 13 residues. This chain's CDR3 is CAREGTANTEAFF. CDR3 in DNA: TGTGCCAGGGAAGGTACGGCGAACACTGAAGCTTTCTTT.

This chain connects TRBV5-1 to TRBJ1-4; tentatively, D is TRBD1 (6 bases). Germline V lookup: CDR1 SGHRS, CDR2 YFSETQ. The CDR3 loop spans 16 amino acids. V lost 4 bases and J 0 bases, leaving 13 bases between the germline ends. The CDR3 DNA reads TGCGCCAGCAGCCAGACAGGCACTGCAACTAATGAAAAACTGTTTTTT. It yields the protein CASSQTGTATNEKLFF.

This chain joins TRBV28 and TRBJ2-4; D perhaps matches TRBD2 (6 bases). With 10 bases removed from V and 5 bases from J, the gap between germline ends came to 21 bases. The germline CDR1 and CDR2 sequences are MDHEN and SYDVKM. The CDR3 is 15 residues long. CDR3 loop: CATIPPLANQNIQYF. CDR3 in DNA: TGTGCCACCATCCCGCCGCTAGCGAACCAAAACATTCAGTACTTC. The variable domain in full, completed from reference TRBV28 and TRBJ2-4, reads DVKVTQSSRYLVKRTGEKVFLECVQDMDHENMFWYRQDPGLGLRLIYFSYDVKMKEKGDIPEGYSVSREKKERFSLILESASTNQTSMYLCATIPPLANQNIQYFGAGTRLSVL.

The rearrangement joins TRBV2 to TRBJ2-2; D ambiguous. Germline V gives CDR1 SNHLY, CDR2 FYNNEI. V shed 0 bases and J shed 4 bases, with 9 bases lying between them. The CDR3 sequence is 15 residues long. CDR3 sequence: CASSEAGWGTGELFF. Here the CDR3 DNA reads TGTGCCAGCAGTGAAGCAGGGTGGGGCACCGGGGAGCTGTTTTTT.